This TCR beta chain was captured in a study of monozygotic twins with inflammatory bowel disease. CDR3 length: 13 amino acids. Germline V gene data show CDR1 as DFQATT and CDR2 as SNEGSKA (reference sequence). Researchers used around 3,400 ng of total RNA for each TCR library. With the 5' RACE reads reprocessed, TCRdb shows one record per CDR3 protein and no DNA. The sample data list tens of thousands of distinct CDR3 sequences. Study-level points and caveats: Twins with IBD had fewer clonotypes in common with others than healthy twins, particularly during disease activity. Ultimately, a single strong signal or clonotype associated with IBD was not supported.

Comments on this clonotype: No antigen is known for it.

The sequenced sample consisted of blood. The source is a human donor with ulcerative colitis or Crohn's disease, or a healthy co-twin of an affected twin (not recorded which). The chain has TRBV20-1 and TRBJ2-2; TCRdb lists TRBD1, though no DNA is available to test this call. CDR3 sequence: CSATLGRTGELFF.